The clone carrying this T cell receptor beta chain has more than one count but fewer than ten. The data originate from a study of blood T cells in healthy people across ages. The CDR3 consists of 16 residues. Germline V gene data show CDR1 as SGHDT and CDR2 as YYEEEE. The junction had 10 bases not matched to a gene; V was cut back by 0 bases and J by 7 bases. PCR was performed a second time for roughly 6 to 12 cycles using a sample-barcoded 5' primer and a J-beta primer mix. TCRdb analysed the 5' RACE reads with MiXCR anew, one entry per CDR3 protein. The table has about 1 million distinct CDR3 sequences, 20% to 25% seen once. The data also belong to a second study, concerning T cells of mothers and their children. That paper notes: Second-round PCR products received sample barcodes and 2-4 random nucleotides from the M1S primer.

The sequencing sample was made of blood. The chain is built from TRBV5-6 and TRBJ1-5; 7 nucleotides match TRBD1. The receptor's source is a girl aged 2-10 years in good health. The CDR3 DNA reads as TGTGCCAGCAGCTTGGGGATAGGGGGCGCGGTGCAGCCCCAGCATTTT. As protein: CASSLGIGGAVQPQHF.